Below, 24 T cell receptor beta chains from the same sample are listed, as sequenced in a study of blood T cell repertoires in COVID-19. Data came from immunoSEQ multiplex PCR; TCRdb stores just in-frame clones and leaves some out. There are 85,000 to 130,000 clones in the sample; roughly 83% occur only once, and 2.5% to 3.5% lies in the top ten. The sample comprised peripheral blood. Receptors were obtained from a woman aged 80 or over with active or convalescent COVID-19.

The chain links TRBV7-9 to TRBJ2-7, with TRBD2 as a possible D gene (5 bases). The CDR3 is 17 amino acids. Germline V gene sequence: CDR1 SEHNR, CDR2 FQNEAQ (reference sequence). Trimming removed 5 bases from V and 3 bases from J, with 23 bases in between. The CDR3 nucleotides read TGTGCCAGCAGCACAACTAGGGCAGTCTTGGGCAACTACGAGCAGTACTTC. Encoded protein: CASSTTRAVLGNYEQYF.

CDR3 DNA: TGTGCCATCAGTGACGTGGGACAGGGAAAAAGTAATAGCAATCAGCCCCAGCATTTT. This translates into CAISDVGQGKSNSNQPQHF. This rearrangement joins TRBV10-3 to TRBJ1-5; 9 positions match TRBD1. The CDR3 is 19 amino acids. Trimming took 3 bases from V and 0 from J; bases not matched to a gene: 12. Germline loops: CDR1 ENHRY, CDR2 SYGVKD.

Only a few counts were recorded for this clone. The chain recombines TRBV28 with TRBJ1-1, with 11 bases aligning to TRBD1. Germline CDR1 MDHEN, CDR2 SYDVKM. Germline trimming cut 6 bases from V and 0 bases from J; bases unmatched to any gene: 6. CDR3 length: 16 amino acids. CDR3 DNA sequence: TGTGCCAGCAGCCCTCGGACAGGGGGCCTGAACACTGAAGCTTTCTTT. It yields the protein CASSPRTGGLNTEAFF.

The chain joins TRBV5-1 to TRBJ2-3; the match to TRBD2 covers 7 bases. CDR3 length: 17 residues. Trimming took 4 bases from V and 2 from J; bases not matched to a gene: 13. Germline CDR1 is SGHRS and CDR2 is YFSETQ. CDR3 region: CASSPARGGGPTDTQYF. The CDR3 DNA is TGCGCCAGCAGCCCGGCTAGGGGCGGGGGACCCACAGATACGCAGTATTTT.

This clone was recorded a few times. This chain links TRBV18 with TRBJ1-4, with 7 nucleotides matching TRBD1. The CDR3 extends over 15 amino acids. V trimming: 1 base; J trimming: 6 bases; junction bases outside the gene matches: 5. Germline-derived CDR1 and CDR2 are KGHSH and LQKENI. Written as DNA, the CDR3 is TGTGCCAGCTCACCACGTTCAGGGGGTGATGAAAAACTGTTTTTT. This gives the protein CASSPRSGGDEKLFF.

In its sample, this clone was seen a few times. The chain links TRBV27 to TRBJ1-5, with D unclear. Trimming shortened V by 2 bases and J by 2 bases, and 16 bases separated the two germline ends. CDR3 size: 17 residues. Germline V CDR1 and CDR2: MNHEY, SMNVEV (reference sequence). Here the CDR3 DNA reads TGTGCCAGCAGTTTAAGGTCAGAACCGGGTGGCAATCAGCCCCAGCATTTT. This sequence encodes CASSLRSEPGGNQPQHF.

The V and J genes are TRBV10-3 and TRBJ2-1, with D perhaps matching TRBD1 (6 bases). The germline V gene has CDR1 ENHRY and CDR2 SYGVKD. V was trimmed by 0 bases and J by 5 bases, leaving 14 bases between them. CDR3 length: 16 residues. In DNA, the CDR3 is TGTGCCATCAGTGAGTCGAAGCAGGACAGTGACAATGAGCAGTTCTTC. Translating it yields CAISESKQDSDNEQFF.

The chain employs TRBV11-3 and TRBJ2-3; 7 bases align to TRBD2. The V and J ends lost 2 bases and 2 bases, in that order; junction bases with no gene match: 1. CDR3 size: 14 residues. The germline CDR1 and CDR2 sequences are SGHNT and YENEEA. This CDR3 is CASSLTSATDTQYF. The CDR3 DNA is TGTGCCAGCAGCTTAACTAGCGCCACAGATACGCAGTATTTT.

The V and J genes are TRBV27 and TRBJ2-7; D may be TRBD1 (6 bases). Germline CDR1 and CDR2: MNHEY and SMNVEV (reference sequence). This CDR3 region has 14 residues. V lost 5 bases and J 1 base, leaving 12 bases between the germline ends. In DNA, the CDR3 is TGTGCCAGCAGTGCGAGACAGGAGTCCTACGAGCAGTACTTC. This encodes CASSARQESYEQYF.

This sequence joins TRBV7-3 and TRBJ2-2, with D possibly matching TRBD2 (6 bases). The V and J ends lost 1 base and 6 bases respectively, with 15 bases between them. Germline V lookup: CDR1 SGHTA, CDR2 FQGTGA. The CDR3 length is 16 residues. This CDR3 reads CASSLRGTVGAGELFF. The CDR3 nucleotides read TGTGCCAGCAGCTTAAGGGGGACTGTCGGGGCCGGGGAGCTGTTTTTT.

CDR3 in DNA: TGTGCCAGCAGCCGCGGGATGTCCCTGAACACTGAAGCTTTCTTT. Encoded protein: CASSRGMSLNTEAFF. The J gene is TRBJ1-1, the V gene TRBV7-8; D remains unclear. Germline-derived CDR1 and CDR2 are SGHVS and FQNEAQ. The CDR3 runs 15 residues. With 5 bases removed from V and 0 bases from J, the gap between germline ends came to 13 bases. Full variable domain (outside the CDR3, taken from reference TRBV7-8 and TRBJ1-1): GAGVSQSPRYKVAKRGQDVALRCDPISGHVSLFWYQQALGQGPEFLTYFQNEAQLDKSGLPSDRFFAERPEGSVSTLKIQRTQQEDSAVYLCASSRGMSLNTEAFFGQGTRLTVV.

The J gene is TRBJ1-1, the V gene TRBV9; 8 bases agree with TRBD1. The V gene's germline CDR1 is SGDLS and CDR2 YYNGEE. This CDR3 has 15 residues. With 3 bases clipped from V and 5 bases from J, the junction kept 9 bases outside the gene matches. CDR3 in DNA: TGTGCCAGCAGCGCGGGGCGGACAGGGCGAACTGAAGCTTTCTTT. It codes for CASSAGRTGRTEAFF.

This clone was seen just once. CDR3 in DNA: TGTGCCACCAGTGATGCCGGGACAGGGGGTCAAGAGACCCAGTACTTC. Translation: CATSDAGTGGQETQYF. The chain carries TRBV24-1 and TRBJ2-5; 11 positions match TRBD1. Germline V gene sequence: CDR1 KGHDR, CDR2 SFDVKD. This CDR3 is 16 amino acids long. Trimming removed 3 bases from V and 2 bases from J; junction bases left unmatched: 4.

This rearrangement joins TRBV28 to TRBJ2-2; tentatively, D is TRBD1 (5 bases). Germline lookup yields CDR1 MDHEN and CDR2 SYDVKM. V was shortened by 3 bases and J by 7 bases, with 12 bases between the two germline ends. The CDR3 length is 14 residues. The CDR3 loop reads CASSFSRGSGELFF. The CDR3 DNA is TGTGCCAGCAGTTTTTCAAGGGGTAGCGGGGAGCTGTTTTTT. The entire variable domain, with the rest obtained from reference TRBV28 and TRBJ2-2, is as follows: DVKVTQSSRYLVKRTGEKVFLECVQDMDHENMFWYRQDPGLGLRLIYFSYDVKMKEKGDIPEGYSVSREKKERFSLILESASTNQTSMYLCASSFSRGSGELFFGEGSRLTVL.

The chain has TRBV9 and TRBJ2-1; D may be TRBD1 (6 bases). Germline loops: CDR1 SGDLS, CDR2 YYNGEE. V was trimmed by 4 bases and J by 6 bases, leaving 17 bases between them. CDR3 size: 15 residues. The CDR3: CASSKEGVSTNEQFF. CDR3 sequence (DNA): TGTGCCAGCAGCAAAGAGGGGGTTTCTACCAATGAGCAGTTCTTC.

The chain uses TRBV6-5 and TRBJ1-1, with 8 bases identical to TRBD1. Trimming at V came to 7 bases and at J to 10 bases, leaving 8 bases not matched to a gene. The CDR3 totals 12 residues. Germline V lookup: CDR1 MNHEY, CDR2 SVGAGI. The CDR3 DNA follows: TGTGCCAGCAATCCAGGGGGCGTGGGAGCTTTCTTT. This translates into CASNPGGVGAFF.

This clone was observed a few times. The chain combines TRBV14 with TRBJ2-5, with no clear D. The CDR3 extends over 12 amino acids. V was clipped by 6 bases and J by 10 bases, with 15 bases between them. Germline assignment: CDR1 SGHDN and CDR2 FVKESK. The CDR3 nucleotides are TGTGCCAGCAGTCAACCTCGGCGGAACCAGTACTTC. The encoded protein is CASSQPRRNQYF.

This rearrangement joins TRBV10-3 to TRBJ1-1; TRBD1 might be the D (5 bases). Germline loops: CDR1 ENHRY, CDR2 SYGVKD. This CDR3 is built from 13 residues. Trimming removed 7 bases at V and 6 bases at J, with 15 bases between. The DNA for the CDR3 is TGTGCCATCACCCCTGGAGGGACCCCTGAAGCTTTCTTT. It codes for CAITPGGTPEAFF.

This chain links TRBV30 with TRBJ1-2, with D unclear. The CDR3 consists of 16 residues. The germline CDR1 and CDR2 sequences are GTSNPN and SVGIG (reference sequence). V gave up 1 base and J gave up 3 bases, with 18 bases separating them. The CDR3 coding sequence is TGTGCCTGGAGTGCCGGTTATAGAAGTCGGGACTATGGCTACACCTTC. Translating it yields CAWSAGYRSRDYGYTF.

V and J are TRBV3-1 (or the pseudogene TRBV3-2) and TRBJ1-2, with D perhaps matching TRBD1 (5 bases). The V end lost 7 bases, the J end lost 2 bases, and 11 bases lay between the germline ends. Germline assignment: CDR1 LGHDT and CDR2 YNNKEL (reference sequence). The CDR3 loop spans 13 amino acids. The CDR3 nucleotides read TGTGCCAGCACCCCGCGGGGGAACTATGGCTACACCTTC. Its translation: CASTPRGNYGYTF.

The rearrangement links TRBV7-3 to TRBJ1-1, with no clear D. With 4 bases removed from V and 7 bases from J, the gap between germline ends came to 16 bases. The CDR3 spans 14 residues. The germline V gene has CDR1 SGHTA and CDR2 FQGTGA. The CDR3 DNA is TGTGCCAGCAGCTCTGTTGAGGGTTGGAGTGAAGCTTTCTTT. It encodes CASSSVEGWSEAFF.

The rearrangement links TRBV2 to TRBJ1-5, with D possibly TRBD1 on 5 matching bases. The CDR3 runs to 14 residues. Trimming stripped 4 bases from V and 5 bases from J, with 12 bases between. Germline CDR1 and CDR2: SNHLY and FYNNEI. Here the CDR3 reads CASSVSREHQPQHF. CDR3 DNA: TGTGCCAGCAGTGTATCCAGGGAACATCAGCCCCAGCATTTT. The variable domain in full, with the rest retrieved from reference TRBV2 and TRBJ1-5, is EPEVTQTPSHQVTQMGQEVILRCVPISNHLYFYWYRQILGQKVEFLVSFYNNEISEKSEIFDDQFSVERPDGSNFTLKIRSTKLEDSAMYFCASSVSREHQPQHFGDGTRLSIL.

The chain's CDR3 is CASSSGQGKGNQPQHF. CDR3 bases: TGTGCCAGCAGCTCGGGACAGGGGAAGGGCAATCAGCCCCAGCATTTT. The chain carries TRBV7-3 and TRBJ1-5; 10 nucleotides match TRBD1. Germline CDR1 SGHTA, CDR2 FQGTGA. This CDR3 spans 16 amino acids. J lost 2 bases, V lost 4 bases, and 5 bases had no gene match.

The rearrangement joins TRBV5-4 to TRBJ2-7; TRBD2 agrees at 9 bases. V trimming: 1 base; J trimming: 6 bases; junction bases outside the gene matches: 8. The CDR3 is 15 amino acids. Germline CDR1 reads SGHNT; CDR2 reads YYREEE (reference sequence). Here the CDR3 DNA reads TGTGCCAGCAGCTTGAAAGCTAGCGGGAAGGTCGAGCAGTACTTC. Amino acids: CASSLKASGKVEQYF.